A single sample is the source of the 25 T cell receptor beta chains below, sequenced in a study of vaccination effects on CD4 cells after COVID-19. Using viral peptide pools, the ViraFEST assay grew out antigen-specific CD4+ T cells prior to sequencing. With roughly nine days of culture completed, CD4+ T cells were isolated. Testing of the vaccine recipients showed negative nucleocapsid antibodies and no prior SARS-CoV-2 infection. Sequenced by immunoSEQ multiplex PCR; TCRdb stores in-frame clones only, minus some. The table shows tens of thousands of clones, with under 75% occurring only once. What these receptors recognize is not known. The source was CD4+ T cells from PBMCs cultured with HCoV-NL63 spike peptides, collected before COVID-19 vaccination. All receptors come from a human donor who received a COVID-19 vaccine.

This clone is medium-sized in the sample. CDR3 sequence: CASTTTLSQPQHF. The DNA for the CDR3 is TGTGCCAGCACCACGACACTAAGTCAGCCCCAGCATTTT. The rearrangement uses TRBV6-5 and TRBJ1-5; D is unresolved. The CDR3 is 13 residues long. CDR1 and CDR2 (germline): MNHEY, SVGAGI. V was shortened by 7 bases and J by 6 bases, with 13 bases between the two germline ends.

The rearrangement links TRBV10-1 to TRBJ2-7; D is undetermined. Per germline, CDR1 WNHNN and CDR2 SYGVQD (reference sequence). Trimming stripped 2 bases from V and 7 bases from J, with 18 bases between. The CDR3 is 15 residues long. The CDR3 loop is CASSEVSSSTYEQYF. CDR3 coding DNA: TGCGCCAGCAGTGAGGTCTCTTCATCTACATATGAGCAGTACTTC.

This clone is medium-sized within its sample. V usage is TRBV19 and J usage is TRBJ1-1; the D is unclear. The CDR3 spans 14 residues. Trimming stripped 6 bases from V and 0 bases from J, with 11 bases between. Germline values: CDR1 LNHDA, CDR2 SQIVND (reference sequence). The CDR3 loop reads CASRLGTMNTEAFF. The DNA for the CDR3 is TGTGCCAGTAGACTTGGCACAATGAACACTGAAGCTTTCTTT.

The chain employs TRBV3-1 (or the pseudogene TRBV3-2) and TRBJ2-1, with a tentative D call TRBD1 (6 bases). Trimming removed 1 base at V and 4 bases at J, with 8 bases between. The CDR3 covers 14 residues. CDR1 is LGHDT and CDR2 is YNNKEL in the germline V gene (reference sequence). In DNA form, the CDR3 reads TGTGCCAGCAGCCAAGCCGGACAGTACAATGAGCAGTTCTTC. It encodes CASSQAGQYNEQFF.

This clone was found a few times. The chain has TRBV5-1 and TRBJ1-2, with TRBD1 matching 9 bases. The CDR3 extends over 15 amino acids. V trimming: 0 bases; J trimming: 5 bases; junction bases outside the gene matches: 5. Germline V lookup: CDR1 SGHRS, CDR2 YFSETQ. CDR3 nucleotide sequence: TGCGCCAGCAGCTTGGGTGACAGGGGGATATATGGCTACACCTTC. This translates into CASSLGDRGIYGYTF.

This sequence joins TRBV10-1 and TRBJ2-3, with TRBD2 as a possible D gene (5 bases). V was clipped by 2 bases and J by 1 base, with 7 bases between them. The germline CDR1 and CDR2 sequences are WNHNN and SYGVQD (reference sequence). The CDR3 runs to 14 residues. CDR3 in amino acids: CASSEISGTDTQYF. The CDR3 DNA follows: TGCGCCAGCAGTGAGATTAGCGGCACAGATACGCAGTATTTT.

In this sample, this clone is large. This chain links TRBV25-1 with TRBJ2-7, with unresolved D. V was shortened by 5 bases and J by 4 bases, with 12 bases between the two germline ends. The CDR3 is 13 residues long. Germline CDR1 MGHDK, CDR2 SYGVNS. The CDR3 region is CASSPRIMYEQYF. The CDR3 coding sequence is TGTGCCAGCAGTCCGCGGATCATGTACGAGCAGTACTTC.

V usage is TRBV11-3 and J usage is TRBJ2-1; 9 positions match TRBD1. After removal of 1 base from V and 5 bases from J, the junction contained 6 bases not matched to a gene. This CDR3 region has 16 residues. Germline V gene lookup returns CDR1 SGHNT and CDR2 YENEEA. In DNA form, the CDR3 reads TGTGCCAGCAGCTTAGCAGCGGGACAGGGCCACAATGAGCAGTTCTTC. Translating it yields CASSLAAGQGHNEQFF. Full variable domain (missing parts from reference TRBV11-3 and TRBJ2-1): EAGVVQSPRYKIIEKKQPVAFWCNPISGHNTLYWYLQNLGQGPELLIRYENEEAVDDSQLPKDRFSAERLKGVDSTLKIQPAELGDSAVYLCASSLAAGQGHNEQFFGPGTRLTVL.

V usage is TRBV15 and J usage is TRBJ1-5; the D gene is possibly TRBD1 (5 bases). CDR1 LNHNV and CDR2 YYDKDF come from the germline V gene (reference sequence). Trimming shortened V by 5 bases and J by 3 bases, and 8 bases separated the two germline ends. The CDR3 is 13 residues long. Here the CDR3 DNA reads TGTGCCACCAGCCAGGGAATCAATCAGCCCCAGCATTTT. Encoded protein: CATSQGINQPQHF.

The chain recombines TRBV19 with TRBJ2-1, with TRBD1 matching 8 bases. The CDR3 is 15 amino acids. The germline gives CDR1 LNHDA, CDR2 SQIVND (reference sequence). V trimming: 5 bases; J trimming: 0 bases; junction bases outside the gene matches: 3. The CDR3 DNA reads TGTGCCAGTAGTGACAGGGGACGCTCCTACAATGAGCAGTTCTTC. This encodes CASSDRGRSYNEQFF.

The chain links TRBV10-2 to TRBJ1-2; possible D gene TRBD1, 5 bases. V lost 2 bases and J 2 bases, leaving 9 bases between the germline ends. Germline-derived CDR1 and CDR2 are WSHSY and SAAADI. The CDR3 loop spans 14 amino acids. This chain's CDR3 is CASSEGAKNYGYTF. Here the CDR3 DNA reads TGCGCCAGCAGTGAGGGGGCGAAGAACTATGGCTACACCTTC.

The genes are TRBV5-5 and TRBJ1-5; D uncertain. The CDR3 loop spans 15 amino acids. V lost 1 base, J lost 0 bases, and 8 bases lay in between. From germline, CDR1 is SGHKS and CDR2 YYEKEE (reference sequence). CDR3 DNA: TGTGCCAGCAGCTTGACCGGGTATAGCAATCAGCCCCAGCATTTT. Its protein product is CASSLTGYSNQPQHF.

The chain joins TRBV27 to TRBJ1-2; tentative D call: TRBD1 (5 bases). V was pared by 8 bases and J by 4 bases, with 11 bases between. CDR1 is MNHEY, CDR2 SMNVEV, per germline (reference sequence). CDR3 length: 12 residues. The CDR3, as DNA: TGTGCCAGCCGCGGAACAGGCTATGGCTACACCTTC. It is translated as CASRGTGYGYTF.

The chain uses TRBV5-1 and TRBJ2-6; no firm D call. The CDR3 is 20 amino acids. Trimming took off 3 bases at V and 4 bases at J, with 26 bases between the two ends. Germline CDR1 reads SGHRS; CDR2 reads YFSETQ. The CDR3 region has the DNA TGCGCCAGCAGCTCGCCAACCAGCAAACAATCAACTCTGGGGGCCAACGTCCTGACTTTC. Its translation: CASSSPTSKQSTLGANVLTF.

The chain is built from TRBV2 and TRBJ1-1; 7 nucleotides align to TRBD1. The V gene's germline CDR1 is SNHLY and CDR2 FYNNEI. V shed 2 bases and J 11 bases; nucleotides not matched to a gene: 14. This CDR3 comprises 15 residues. CDR3 sequence: CASSESATGQRAAFF. CDR3 sequence (DNA): TGTGCCAGCAGTGAATCTGCGACAGGGCAACGGGCCGCTTTCTTT.

This clone was observed a few times. The chain combines TRBV9 with TRBJ2-3; no reliable D call. Trimming stripped 0 bases from V and 3 bases from J, with 11 bases between. From germline, CDR1 is SGDLS and CDR2 YYNGEE. The CDR3 runs 15 residues. CDR3 DNA: TGTGCCAGCAGCGTAGATTTTGCTCGGACAGATACGCAGTATTTT. This sequence encodes CASSVDFARTDTQYF.

This clone was detected a few times. The rearrangement joins TRBV6-4 to TRBJ2-1, with D uncertain. V lost 5 bases to trimming and J lost 8 bases, with 13 bases between them. CDR3 length: 13 amino acids. Germline CDR1 MRHNA, CDR2 SNTAGT. CDR3 loop: CASSREIHDEQFF. The DNA of the CDR3 is TGTGCCAGCAGTAGAGAAATACACGATGAGCAGTTCTTC.

V is TRBV6-1 and J is TRBJ2-7; D not resolved. The CDR3 totals 12 residues. The germline V and J ends were trimmed by 1 base and 4 bases, with 5 bases remaining between them. CDR1 MNHNS and CDR2 SASEGT come from the germline V gene. Here the CDR3 reads CASSEGGYEQYF. The CDR3 DNA sequence: TGTGCCAGCAGTGAAGGGGGTTACGAGCAGTACTTC.

V and J are TRBV27 and TRBJ2-1; unclear D gene. Trimming shortened V by 0 bases and J by 0 bases, and 9 bases separated the two germline ends. Germline lookup yields CDR1 MNHEY and CDR2 SMNVEV (reference sequence). The CDR3 length is 16 residues. The CDR3 spells CASSLSVSPSYNEQFF. In DNA form, the CDR3 reads TGTGCCAGCAGTTTATCGGTTAGCCCCTCCTACAATGAGCAGTTCTTC.

This chain uses TRBV11-3 with TRBJ2-3, with 12 bases lining up with TRBD2. After removal of 5 bases from V and 5 bases from J, the junction contained 8 bases not matched to a gene. The CDR3 contains 16 residues. Germline loops: CDR1 SGHNT, CDR2 YENEEA. CDR3 protein: CASSPRLAGEGDTQYF. The CDR3 DNA reads TGTGCCAGCAGCCCCAGACTAGCGGGAGAAGGAGATACGCAGTATTTT.

The table lists this clone with a count of one. The genes are TRBV4-1 and TRBJ1-4, with TRBD1 as a possible D gene (5 bases). V shed 4 bases and J shed 8 bases, with 17 bases lying between them. CDR3 length: 15 amino acids. Germline-derived CDR1 and CDR2 are MGHRA and YSYEKL. The CDR3 loop is CASSPTGTRGEKLFF. For the CDR3, the DNA is TGCGCCAGCAGCCCCACCGGGACTCGGGGGGAAAAACTGTTTTTT.

This chain links TRBV27 with TRBJ1-4, with D perhaps TRBD1 (6 bases). Looked up from germline, CDR1 is MNHEY and CDR2 is SMNVEV (reference sequence). Trimming took 7 bases from V and 2 from J, leaving 17 bases between them. The CDR3 totals 16 residues. The CDR3, as DNA: TGTGCCAGCACCAAGGGGGTTGGGGGGACTAATGAAAAACTGTTTTTT. Encoded protein: CASTKGVGGTNEKLFF.

This chain's CDR3 is CASSSTTDTQYF. The CDR3 DNA reads as TGTGCCAGCAGCTCGACCACAGATACGCAGTATTTT. The V gene is TRBV7-9, the J gene TRBJ2-3, with no clear D. Germline V CDR1 and CDR2: SEHNR, FQNEAQ (reference sequence). V lost 4 bases to trimming and J lost 2 bases, with 4 bases between them. The CDR3 is 12 amino acids.

The chain is built from TRBV5-1 and TRBJ2-7; D is tentatively TRBD1 or TRBD2 (6 bases each). Germline CDR1 SGHRS, CDR2 YFSETQ. V was shortened by 0 bases and J by 7 bases, with 8 bases between the two germline ends. The length of the CDR3 is 12 residues. The CDR3, as DNA: TGCGCCAGCAGCTTGGAAGGGGGGGAGCAGTACTTC. Amino acids: CASSLEGGEQYF.

The chain employs TRBV6-5 and TRBJ2-7; weak D call: TRBD1 (6 bases). CDR1 is MNHEY and CDR2 is SVGAGI in the germline V gene. The CDR3 consists of 14 residues. V lost 2 bases to trimming and J lost 3 bases, with 11 bases between them. In nucleotides, the CDR3 is TGTGCCAGCAGTTACCGGCAGGGGAACTACGAGCAGTACTTC. This sequence encodes CASSYRQGNYEQYF.